The present TCR beta chain was sequenced within a study of blood T cell repertoires in COVID-19. Overall study context: T cells, B-cell-depleted T cells, or PBMCs provided the cDNA or gDNA that served as material.

Here immunoSEQ multiplex PCR was the method, and the copy in TCRdb shows in-frame clones only, minus some. The table records over 200,000 clones, about 86% of them present only once. Trimming left V 3 bases short and J 4 bases short, with 6 bases between. The germline gives CDR1 PRHDT, CDR2 FYEKMQ (reference sequence). There are 12 residues in the CDR3. The genes are TRBV13 and TRBJ1-2, with unresolved D. The sequencing input was peripheral blood. The receptor's source is a man aged 40-49 years with active or convalescent COVID-19. Here the CDR3 DNA reads TGTGCCAGCAGCTTGGAGGGCTATGGCTACACCTTC. Its translation is CASSLEGYGYTF.